This T cell receptor beta chain was retrieved from a study of T cells in Graves' hyperthyroidism and ophthalmopathy. The investigators amplified TCR beta CDR3 regions from RNA transcripts. The TCR CDR3 first-round RT-PCR relied on the HTBI primer set. TCRdb itself ran the multiplex PCR reads through MiXCR, one entry per CDR3 protein. Of about 260,000 distinct CDR3 sequences in the sample, about 20% were seen once. This clonotype was recorded a few times. The antigen remains undetermined. CDR1 and CDR2 from the germline V gene are KGHSH and LQKENI. Trimming cost V 3 bases and J 5 bases; bases outside gene matches: 9. The CDR3 contains 15 residues. Study-wide points: Stable hyperthyroidism was separated from ophthalmopathy by a model based on 13 V-J features.

A NOSPECS grade of at least 4, a Clinical Activity Score of at least 3 and duration under 3 months were recorded in ophthalmopathy patients. Source material: blood. V gene TRBV18 combines with J gene TRBJ1-1; 7 nucleotides match TRBD1. This TCR was sampled from a man aged 25-45 years with Graves' ophthalmopathy. Here the CDR3 reads CASSPRVRGRTEAFF. CDR3 bases: TGTGCCAGCTCACCCCGGGTGAGGGGGCGGACTGAAGCTTTCTTT.